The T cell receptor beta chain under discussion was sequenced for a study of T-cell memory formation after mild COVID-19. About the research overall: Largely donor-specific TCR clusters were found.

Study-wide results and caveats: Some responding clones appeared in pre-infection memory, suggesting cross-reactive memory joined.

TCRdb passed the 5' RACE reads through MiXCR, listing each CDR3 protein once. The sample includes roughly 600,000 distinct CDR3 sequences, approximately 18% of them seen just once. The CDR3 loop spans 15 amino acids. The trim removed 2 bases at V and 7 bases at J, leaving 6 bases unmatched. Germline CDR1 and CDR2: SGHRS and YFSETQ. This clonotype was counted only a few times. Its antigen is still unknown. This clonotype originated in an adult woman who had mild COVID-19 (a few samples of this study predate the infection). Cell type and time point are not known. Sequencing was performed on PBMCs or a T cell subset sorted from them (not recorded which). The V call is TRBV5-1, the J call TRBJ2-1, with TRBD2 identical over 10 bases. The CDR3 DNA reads TGCGCCAGCAGCTTCCTAGCGGGGGTTGGTAATGAGCAGTTCTTC. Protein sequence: CASSFLAGVGNEQFF.